The 31 T cell receptor beta chains presented below share a single source sample, sequenced in a study of cytomegalovirus exposure and HLA in healthy donors. PCR primers comprised 60 Vbeta and 13 Jbeta primers. Only in-frame clones appear in the TCRdb table, and some are missing; sequencing was by immunoSEQ multiplex PCR. Among approximately 150,000 clones, 55% to 80% were seen once, and the ten largest hold under 7.5%. Material for sequencing was PBMCs. These receptors were obtained from a woman aged 55 to 70 in good health and CMV-seropositive.

V is TRBV9 and J is TRBJ2-2; D uncertain. V lost 0 bases and J 7 bases, leaving 4 bases between the germline ends. The germline CDR1 and CDR2 sequences are SGDLS and YYNGEE. This CDR3 has 12 residues. For the CDR3, the DNA is TGTGCCAGCAGCGTAGTCGGCGGGGAGCTGTTTTTT. Protein sequence: CASSVVGGELFF.

CDR3 nucleotides: TGCGCCAGCAGCTTGTGGGCTAGCGGCCAAGAGACCCAGTACTTC. This codes for CASSLWASGQETQYF. This sequence joins TRBV5-1 and TRBJ2-5; TRBD2 matches 7 bases. The CDR3 extends over 15 amino acids. Germline CDR1 is SGHRS and CDR2 is YFSETQ. Losses at the gene ends were 1 base for V and 1 base for J; bases not matched to a gene: 4.

This sequence joins TRBV4-2 and TRBJ1-5; 8 bases agree with TRBD1. From germline, CDR1 is LGHNA and CDR2 YNFKEQ. Trimming at V came to 4 bases and at J to 2 bases, leaving 4 bases not matched to a gene. CDR3 length equals 15 residues. In nucleotides, the CDR3 is TGTGCCAGCAGCCCGGGACAGGTTGGCAATCAGCCCCAGCATTTT. Its protein is CASSPGQVGNQPQHF.

The J gene is TRBJ1-1, the V gene TRBV4-1; D remains ambiguous. Trimming left V 3 bases short and J 2 bases short, with 7 bases between. The CDR3 is 13 amino acids. Germline assignment: CDR1 MGHRA and CDR2 YSYEKL. CDR3 in amino acids: CASSQAGNTEAFF. Written as DNA, the CDR3 is TGCGCCAGCAGCCAGGCAGGTAACACTGAAGCTTTCTTT.

CDR3 sequence (DNA): TGTGCCAGCAGCGCCCGGGTAGAGGATCAGCCCCAGCATTTT. Protein sequence: CASSARVEDQPQHF. This sequence joins TRBV2 and TRBJ1-5, with no clear D. Germline values: CDR1 SNHLY, CDR2 FYNNEI. Trimming took off 6 bases at V and 5 bases at J, with 14 bases between the two ends. This CDR3 has 14 amino acids.

This rearrangement joins TRBV27 to TRBJ1-3, with a possible D match to TRBD1 (6 bases). V lost 5 bases and J lost 2, with 10 bases in between. CDR3 length equals 14 residues. CDR1 MNHEY and CDR2 SMNVEV come from the germline V gene (reference sequence). CDR3 protein: CASSPQGTGNTIYF. The CDR3 DNA reads as TGTGCCAGCAGTCCACAGGGAACTGGAAACACCATATATTTT.

The V and J genes are TRBV6-1 and TRBJ2-1; 8 bases match TRBD2. The CDR3 sequence is 16 residues long. Germline V gene sequence: CDR1 MNHNS, CDR2 SASEGT. V shed 0 bases, J shed 4 bases, and the junction held 5 bases outside the gene matches. The CDR3 DNA is TGTGCCAGCAGTGAAGCCGGGACTAGAGTTTACAATGAGCAGTTCTTC. Translating it yields CASSEAGTRVYNEQFF.

The CDR3 spells CASSPLAASSYNEQFF. The CDR3 DNA reads TGTGCCAGCAGCCCCCTAGCGGCCAGTTCCTACAATGAGCAGTTCTTC. This sequence joins TRBV9 and TRBJ2-1, with TRBD2 identical over 7 bases. The V gene's germline CDR1 is SGDLS and CDR2 YYNGEE. This CDR3 is built from 16 residues. V was pared by 4 bases and J by 1 base, with 8 bases of the junction left unmatched.

This clone was counted between two and nine times. The CDR3 DNA reads TGCGCCAGCAGCCAAGATGAGGACTTAACCTACGAGCAGTACTTC. Protein product: CASSQDEDLTYEQYF. The V call is TRBV4-3, the J call TRBJ2-7; D might be TRBD2 (5 bases). CDR3 length equals 15 residues. Deletions cut 0 bases from V and 2 bases from J, with 11 bases between. The germline V gene encodes CDR1 LGHNA and CDR2 YSLEER.

This chain links TRBV7-9 with TRBJ2-3, with TRBD2 identical over 8 bases. With 4 bases clipped from V and 2 bases from J, the junction kept 5 bases outside the gene matches. The CDR3 has 15 residues. Germline CDR1 reads SEHNR; CDR2 reads FQNEAQ (reference sequence). CDR3 DNA: TGTGCCAGCAGCTCCTTGCGGGAGGCCACAGATACGCAGTATTTT. This codes for CASSSLREATDTQYF.

The genes are TRBV4-3 and TRBJ2-3; the match to TRBD1 covers 8 bases. This CDR3 contains 14 residues. The V gene's germline CDR1 is LGHNA and CDR2 YSLEER. Germline trimming cut 2 bases from V and 6 bases from J; bases unmatched to any gene: 4. The CDR3 DNA reads as TGCGCCAGCAGCCAAAGACAGGGGACGGATACGCAGTATTTT. It specifies CASSQRQGTDTQYF.

The V and J genes are TRBV27 and TRBJ2-3; the match to TRBD1 covers 9 bases. CDR1 and CDR2 (germline): MNHEY, SMNVEV (reference sequence). The V and J ends lost 3 bases and 4 bases, in that order; junction bases with no gene match: 11. The CDR3 covers 17 residues. CDR3 residues: CASSLPPGTGRADTQYF. CDR3 nucleotides: TGTGCCAGCAGTTTGCCCCCCGGGACAGGGAGGGCAGATACGCAGTATTTT.

This rearrangement joins TRBV7-3 to TRBJ2-7; D remains unclear. V dropped 1 base and J dropped 3 bases, with 7 bases sitting between them. The germline CDR1 and CDR2 sequences are SGHTA and FQGTGA. This CDR3 spans 13 amino acids. CDR3 sequence reads: CASSLKPGYEQYF. In DNA, the CDR3 is TGTGCCAGCAGCTTAAAGCCAGGCTACGAGCAGTACTTC.

V gene TRBV7-2 combines with J gene TRBJ2-1, with 14 bases aligning to TRBD2. The germline V gene encodes CDR1 SGHTA and CDR2 FQGNSA. The CDR3 consists of 16 residues. V shed 6 bases and J 9 bases; nucleotides not matched to a gene: 10. The CDR3, as DNA: TGTGCCAGCAGAGGACCGACTAGCGGGAGGGTGGGTGAGCAGTTCTTC. Translating it yields CASRGPTSGRVGEQFF.

The chain is built from TRBV9 and TRBJ2-1, with 12 nucleotides matching TRBD2. Trimming removed 0 bases from V and 7 bases from J; junction bases left unmatched: 5. This CDR3 comprises 16 residues. Germline CDR1 is SGDLS and CDR2 is YYNGEE. The CDR3 DNA reads TGTGCCAGCAGCGTAGTAGGACTAGCGGGGATAAATGAGCAGTTCTTC. This encodes CASSVVGLAGINEQFF.

The chain has TRBV18 and TRBJ2-1; no clear D gene. CDR1 KGHSH and CDR2 LQKENI come from the germline V gene. CDR3 length: 14 residues. Trimming cost V 3 bases and J 2 bases, with 8 bases left between them. CDR3 residues: CASSPALTYNEQFF. CDR3 DNA: TGTGCCAGCTCACCGGCCCTGACCTACAATGAGCAGTTCTTC. Filled out from reference TRBV18 and TRBJ2-1, the complete variable domain reads NAGVMQNPRHLVRRRGQEARLRCSPMKGHSHVYWYRQLPEEGLKFMVYLQKENIIDESGMPKERFSAEFPKEGPSILRIQQVVRGDSAAYFCASSPALTYNEQFFGPGTRLTVL.

The chain is built from TRBV30 and TRBJ1-4; 8 nucleotides agree with TRBD1. V was pared by 3 bases and J by 2 bases, with 5 bases of the junction left unmatched. Germline assignment: CDR1 GTSNPN and CDR2 SVGIG (reference sequence). The CDR3 has 15 residues. In DNA form, the CDR3 reads TGTGCCTGGAGATACTACAGGGGGACTAATGAAAAACTGTTTTTT. This encodes CAWRYYRGTNEKLFF.

This chain connects TRBV30 to TRBJ2-5; 11 bases align to TRBD1. The J call may be incorrect, as the DNA end agrees better with TRBJ2-7. In germline, CDR1 is GTSNPN, CDR2 SVGIG (reference sequence). CDR3 length equals 13 residues. CDR3 bases: TGTGCCTGGAAGGCAGGACAGGGGGCCGAGCAGTACTTC. Translated: CAWKAGQGAEQYF.

This clone has only a few counts. V usage is TRBV5-1 and J usage is TRBJ1-6; maybe TRBD1 (5 bases). The germline V gene has CDR1 SGHRS and CDR2 YFSETQ. This CDR3 region has 14 residues. V lost 1 base and J lost 8, with 10 bases in between. DNA for the CDR3: TGCGCCAGCAGCTTGACAGGTGGGGATTCACCCCTCCACTTT. Translation: CASSLTGGDSPLHF.

CDR3 residues: CASTDGGAGRETQYF. CDR3 DNA: TGTGCCAGTACTGACGGCGGTGCGGGCAGAGAGACCCAGTACTTC. This chain uses TRBV19 with TRBJ2-5, with TRBD2 as a possible D gene (5 bases). The CDR3 has 15 amino acids. V was clipped by 7 bases and J by 4 bases, with 19 bases between them. The germline V gene encodes CDR1 LNHDA and CDR2 SQIVND (reference sequence).

The rearrangement links TRBV19 to TRBJ2-3, with 9 nucleotides matching TRBD2. The J segment lost 4 bases and the V segment lost 0 bases, leaving 8 bases of the junction unmatched. Germline V lookup: CDR1 LNHDA, CDR2 SQIVND (reference sequence). The CDR3 is 17 residues long. The CDR3 sequence is CASSIELTSGFADTQYF. In DNA form, the CDR3 reads TGTGCCAGTAGTATAGAACTGACTAGCGGTTTCGCAGATACGCAGTATTTT.

This clone has more than one count but fewer than ten. The rearrangement joins TRBV5-1 to TRBJ1-1; D is unresolved. The germline V gene encodes CDR1 SGHRS and CDR2 YFSETQ. Trimming cost V 4 bases and J 2 bases, with 12 bases left between them. The CDR3 runs 14 residues. The CDR3 nucleotides are TGCGCCAGCAGCCCTCAGCCGGGTAACACTGAAGCTTTCTTT. It yields the protein CASSPQPGNTEAFF.

The rearrangement uses TRBV18 and TRBJ1-2; the D gene is possibly TRBD1 (5 bases). Germline V gene sequence: CDR1 KGHSH, CDR2 LQKENI. The ends were cut back, 3 bases at V and 3 bases at J, with 8 bases in the middle. CDR3 size: 13 residues. CDR3 protein: CASSPPGYYGYTF. The DNA of the CDR3 is TGTGCCAGCTCACCGCCAGGGTACTATGGCTACACCTTC.

This sequence joins TRBV28 and TRBJ2-7; D might be TRBD1 (6 bases). The CDR3 spans 14 residues. The germline V and J ends were trimmed by 5 bases and 0 bases, with 11 bases remaining between them. Germline V gene data show CDR1 as MDHEN and CDR2 as SYDVKM. CDR3 nucleotides: TGTGCCAGCAGTCTTCGGGACAACTCCTACGAGCAGTACTTC. This encodes CASSLRDNSYEQYF.

The chain is built from TRBV9 and TRBJ1-2; D possibly corresponds to TRBD1 (5 bases). Per germline, CDR1 SGDLS and CDR2 YYNGEE. V shed 0 bases and J shed 7 bases, with 16 bases lying between them. The CDR3 length is 15 residues. The CDR3 sequence is CASSVVQGRAPGYTF. The CDR3 region has the DNA TGTGCCAGCAGCGTAGTCCAGGGCAGGGCGCCTGGCTACACCTTC.

The sample holds a few counts of this clone. The V and J genes are TRBV19 and TRBJ1-4; no firm D call. This CDR3 is built from 14 residues. V lost 1 base and J lost 3, with 6 bases in between. Looked up from germline, CDR1 is LNHDA and CDR2 is SQIVND (reference sequence). The CDR3 here is CASSIGGANEKLFF. CDR3 coding DNA: TGTGCCAGTAGTATAGGAGGAGCTAATGAAAAACTGTTTTTT.

The V and J genes are TRBV18 and TRBJ2-7; 7 bases agree with TRBD1. CDR1 and CDR2 from the germline V gene are KGHSH and LQKENI. V lost 3 bases to trimming and J lost 2 bases; unmatched junction nucleotides: 1. This CDR3 region has 13 residues. This CDR3 is CASSPTGTYEQYF. Here the CDR3 DNA reads TGTGCCAGCTCACCGACAGGGACCTACGAGCAGTACTTC.

The genes are TRBV28 and TRBJ1-2, with unresolved D. CDR3 length: 14 residues. Looked up from germline, CDR1 is MDHEN and CDR2 is SYDVKM. V lost 6 bases to trimming and J lost 4 bases, with 15 bases between them. Written as DNA, the CDR3 is TGTGCCAGCAGGCCCGGAGTGGCCTTCTATGGCTACACCTTC. Translated, it gives CASRPGVAFYGYTF.

The J gene is TRBJ2-2, the V gene TRBV18; 7 bases map to TRBD2. The CDR3 is made up of 16 amino acids. Germline CDR1 reads KGHSH; CDR2 reads LQKENI. Unmatched junction bases numbered 5, after V lost 1 base and J lost 3 bases. In DNA, the CDR3 is TGTGCCAGCTCACCACTTCGCGGGAGAGACACCGGGGAGCTGTTTTTT. Amino acids: CASSPLRGRDTGELFF. Based on the CDR3 plus reference TRBV18 and TRBJ2-2, the full variable domain is NAGVMQNPRHLVRRRGQEARLRCSPMKGHSHVYWYRQLPEEGLKFMVYLQKENIIDESGMPKERFSAEFPKEGPSILRIQQVVRGDSAAYFCASSPLRGRDTGELFFGEGSRLTVL.

The CDR3 nucleotides read TGCGCCAGCGGATTAGCGGGATCTTCCACAGATACGCAGTATTTT. It is translated as CASGLAGSSTDTQYF. The chain employs TRBV5-1 and TRBJ2-3; 8 bases map to TRBD2. This CDR3 region has 15 residues. V shed 7 bases, J shed 2 bases, and the junction held 9 bases outside the gene matches. Germline CDR1 reads SGHRS; CDR2 reads YFSETQ. Complete variable domain (other parts from reference TRBV5-1 and TRBJ2-3): KAGVTQTPRYLIKTRGQQVTLSCSPISGHRSVSWYQQTPGQGLQFLFEYFSETQRNKGNFPGRFSGRQFSNSRSEMNVSTLELGDSALYLCASGLAGSSTDTQYFGPGTRLTVL.

V and J are TRBV7-9 and TRBJ2-5; TRBD1 aligns across 8 bases. The germline V gene encodes CDR1 SEHNR and CDR2 FQNEAQ (reference sequence). The CDR3 extends over 14 amino acids. V shed 4 bases and J 2 bases; nucleotides not matched to a gene: 3. CDR3 bases: TGTGCCAGCAGCTGGGGACAGGTTCAAGAGACCCAGTACTTC. Amino acids: CASSWGQVQETQYF.